A single sample is the source of the 9 T cell receptor beta chains below, sequenced in a study of shared clonotypes between healthy human individuals. Profiling relied on immunoSEQ multiplex PCR, and the TCRdb table lists in-frame clones only, not all of them. The data contain about 2,200,000 clones, about 92% of them singletons. The naive CD8 population came from CD45RO-negative cells selected for CCR7, without terminally differentiated effector memory CD45RA+ cells. The material sequenced was naive CD8+ T cells from PBMCs. These receptors originate from a man between 18 and 35 years old in good health. Some clones in this sample may be carry-over from other donors' samples.

The rearrangement uses TRBV11-2 and TRBJ2-1; D is unresolved. There are 11 residues in the CDR3. V shed 4 bases and J shed 6 bases, with 4 bases lying between them. Germline lookup yields CDR1 SGHAT and CDR2 FQNNGV. This CDR3 is CASSSANEQFF. The CDR3 DNA reads TGTGCCAGCAGCTCGGCCAATGAGCAGTTCTTC.

In the case of this clone: The sample holds other DNA sequences that translate to the same CDR3. The chain links TRBV6-5 to TRBJ1-5, with D hard to call. Germline CDR1 and CDR2: MNHEY and SVGAGI. Trimming cost V 0 bases and J 3 bases, with 9 bases left between them. The CDR3 extends over 15 amino acids. The CDR3 bases are TGTGCCAGCAGTTACTCTGCAGGCAACAATCAGCCCCAGCATTTT. Its protein product is CASSYSAGNNQPQHF.

The chain employs TRBV5-1 and TRBJ2-5; 8 bases match TRBD1. Losses at the gene ends were 4 bases for V and 4 bases for J; bases not matched to a gene: 21. CDR3 length: 19 residues. Germline CDR1 and CDR2: SGHRS and YFSETQ. Here the CDR3 reads CASSGTGQGGSYAGETQYF. The CDR3 nucleotides are TGCGCCAGCAGCGGTACCGGACAGGGAGGCTCTTACGCGGGAGAGACCCAGTACTTC.

V usage is TRBV29-1 and J usage is TRBJ2-3; 8 nucleotides match TRBD1. This CDR3 contains 15 residues. V was clipped by 8 bases and J by 4 bases; unmatched bases: 14. Germline V gives CDR1 SQVTM, CDR2 ANQGSEA. In nucleotides, the CDR3 is TGCAGCTCCGGAAGGACAGGGATGACCGCAGATACGCAGTATTTT. It yields the protein CSSGRTGMTADTQYF.

The chain links TRBV19 to TRBJ1-5, with D perhaps matching TRBD1 (5 bases). Trimming removed 3 bases from V and 4 bases from J, with 13 bases in between. The CDR3 contains 15 residues. In germline, CDR1 is LNHDA, CDR2 SQIVND (reference sequence). CDR3 coding DNA: TGTGCCAGTAGTATCGTCGGCAGGGCGAATCAGCCCCAGCATTTT. Translated: CASSIVGRANQPQHF.

The V gene is TRBV7-8, the J gene TRBJ2-3; no clear D. The V end lost 2 bases, the J end lost 2 bases, and 14 bases lay between the germline ends. Germline assignment: CDR1 SGHVS and CDR2 FQNEAQ. The CDR3 is made up of 16 amino acids. The CDR3 DNA sequence: TGTGCCAGCAGCTTACCCACTGGCGGCCTCACAGATACGCAGTATTTT. Encoded protein: CASSLPTGGLTDTQYF. Full variable domain (outside the CDR3, taken from reference TRBV7-8 and TRBJ2-3): GAGVSQSPRYKVAKRGQDVALRCDPISGHVSLFWYQQALGQGPEFLTYFQNEAQLDKSGLPSDRFFAERPEGSVSTLKIQRTQQEDSAVYLCASSLPTGGLTDTQYFGPGTRLTVL.

This clone is a singleton in its sample. The V gene is TRBV14, the J gene TRBJ2-7; perhaps D is TRBD1 or TRBD2 (5 bases each). This CDR3 is 16 amino acids long. Germline V lookup: CDR1 SGHDN, CDR2 FVKESK. V lost 3 bases and J 7 bases, leaving 22 bases between the germline ends. The CDR3 nucleotides read TGTGCCAGCAGCCAGGGGGTGGGACGGTGGCCTCTTGAGCAGTACTTC. This sequence encodes CASSQGVGRWPLEQYF. Filled out from reference TRBV14 and TRBJ2-7, the complete variable domain reads EAGVTQFPSHSVIEKGQTVTLRCDPISGHDNLYWYRRVMGKEIKFLLHFVKESKQDESGMPNNRFLAERTGGTYSTLKVQPAELEDSGVYFCASSQGVGRWPLEQYFGPGTRLTVT.

Only one count was recorded for this clone. The chain combines TRBV5-1 with TRBJ2-5; D uncertain. The CDR3 runs 12 residues. V was trimmed by 0 bases and J by 14 bases, leaving 14 bases between them. CDR1 is SGHRS, CDR2 YFSETQ, per germline. The CDR3 reads CASSLVGFKTYF. DNA for the CDR3: TGCGCCAGCAGCTTGGTTGGCTTCAAGACATACTTC.

The chain joins TRBV13 to TRBJ2-7; D perhaps matches TRBD2 (6 bases). The germline CDR1 and CDR2 sequences are PRHDT and FYEKMQ (reference sequence). The ends were cut back, 5 bases at V and 6 bases at J, with 20 bases in the middle. The CDR3 totals 15 residues. CDR3 sequence: CASSPNLGEEVEQYF. The CDR3 DNA reads as TGTGCCAGCAGCCCGAACCTTGGGGAGGAGGTCGAGCAGTACTTC.